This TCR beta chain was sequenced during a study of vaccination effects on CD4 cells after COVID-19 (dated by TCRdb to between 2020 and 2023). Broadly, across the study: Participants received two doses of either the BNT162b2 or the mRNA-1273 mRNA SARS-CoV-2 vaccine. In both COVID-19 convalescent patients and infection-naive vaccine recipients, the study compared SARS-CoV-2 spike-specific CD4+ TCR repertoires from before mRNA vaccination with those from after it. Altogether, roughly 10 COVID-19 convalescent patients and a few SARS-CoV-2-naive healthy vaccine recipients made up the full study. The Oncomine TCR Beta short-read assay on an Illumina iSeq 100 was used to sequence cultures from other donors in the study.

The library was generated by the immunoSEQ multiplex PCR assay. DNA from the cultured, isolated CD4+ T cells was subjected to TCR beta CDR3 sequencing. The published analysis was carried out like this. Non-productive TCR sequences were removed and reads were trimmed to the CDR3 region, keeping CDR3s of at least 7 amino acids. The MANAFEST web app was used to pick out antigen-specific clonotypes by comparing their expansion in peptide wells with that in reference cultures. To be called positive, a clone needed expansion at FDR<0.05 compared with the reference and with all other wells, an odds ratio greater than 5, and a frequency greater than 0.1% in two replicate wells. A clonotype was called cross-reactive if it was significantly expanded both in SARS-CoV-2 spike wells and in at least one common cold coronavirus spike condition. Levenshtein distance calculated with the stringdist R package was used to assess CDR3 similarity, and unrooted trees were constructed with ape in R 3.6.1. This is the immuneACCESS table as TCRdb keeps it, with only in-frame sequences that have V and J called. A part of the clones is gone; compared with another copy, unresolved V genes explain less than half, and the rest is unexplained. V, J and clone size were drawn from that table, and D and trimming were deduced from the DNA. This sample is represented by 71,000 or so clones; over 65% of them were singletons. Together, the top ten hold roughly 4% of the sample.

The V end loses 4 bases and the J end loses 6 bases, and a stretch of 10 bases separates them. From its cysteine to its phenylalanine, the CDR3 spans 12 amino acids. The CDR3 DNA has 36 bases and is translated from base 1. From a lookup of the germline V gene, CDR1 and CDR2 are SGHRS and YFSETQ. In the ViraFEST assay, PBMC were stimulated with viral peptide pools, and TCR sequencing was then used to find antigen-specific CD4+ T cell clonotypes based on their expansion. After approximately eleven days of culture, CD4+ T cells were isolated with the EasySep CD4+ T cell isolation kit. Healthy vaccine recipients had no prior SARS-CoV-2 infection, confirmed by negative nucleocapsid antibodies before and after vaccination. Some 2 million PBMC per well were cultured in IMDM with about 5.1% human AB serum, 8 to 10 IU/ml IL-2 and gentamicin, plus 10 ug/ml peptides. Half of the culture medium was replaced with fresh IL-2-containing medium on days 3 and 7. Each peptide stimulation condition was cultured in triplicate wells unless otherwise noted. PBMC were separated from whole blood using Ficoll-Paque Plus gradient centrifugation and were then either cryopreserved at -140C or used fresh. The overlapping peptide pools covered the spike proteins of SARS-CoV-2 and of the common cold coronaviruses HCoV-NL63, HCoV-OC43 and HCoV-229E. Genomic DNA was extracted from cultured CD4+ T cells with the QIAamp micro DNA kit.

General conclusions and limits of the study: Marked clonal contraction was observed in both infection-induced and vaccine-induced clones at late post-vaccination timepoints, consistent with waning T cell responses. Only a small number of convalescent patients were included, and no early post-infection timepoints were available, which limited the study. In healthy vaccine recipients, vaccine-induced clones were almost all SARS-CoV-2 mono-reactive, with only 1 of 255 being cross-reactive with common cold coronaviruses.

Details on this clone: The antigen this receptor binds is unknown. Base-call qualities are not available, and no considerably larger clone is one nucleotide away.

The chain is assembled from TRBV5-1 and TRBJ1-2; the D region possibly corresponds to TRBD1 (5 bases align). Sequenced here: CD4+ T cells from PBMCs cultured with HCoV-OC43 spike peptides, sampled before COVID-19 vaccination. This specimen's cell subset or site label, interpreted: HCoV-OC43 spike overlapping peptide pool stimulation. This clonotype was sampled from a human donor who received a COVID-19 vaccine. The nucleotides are TGCGCCAGCAGCATTACACAGGATGGCTACACCTTC. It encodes CASSITQDGYTF.